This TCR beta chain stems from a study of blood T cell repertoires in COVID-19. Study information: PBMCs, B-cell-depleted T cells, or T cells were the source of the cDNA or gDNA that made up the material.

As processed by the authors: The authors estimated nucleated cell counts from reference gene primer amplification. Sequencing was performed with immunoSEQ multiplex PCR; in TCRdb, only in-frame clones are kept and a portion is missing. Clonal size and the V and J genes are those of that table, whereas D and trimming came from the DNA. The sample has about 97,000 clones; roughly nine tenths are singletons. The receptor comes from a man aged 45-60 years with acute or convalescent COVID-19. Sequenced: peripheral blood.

The CDR3 region is CASSQDSRGIYGYTF. CDR3 DNA sequence: TGCGCCAGCAGCCAAGATTCTAGAGGAATCTATGGCTACACCTTC. V usage is TRBV4-3 and J usage is TRBJ1-2; D unclear. The CDR3 totals 15 residues. V gave up 0 bases and J gave up 4 bases, with 12 bases separating them. Germline assignment: CDR1 LGHNA and CDR2 YSLEER.